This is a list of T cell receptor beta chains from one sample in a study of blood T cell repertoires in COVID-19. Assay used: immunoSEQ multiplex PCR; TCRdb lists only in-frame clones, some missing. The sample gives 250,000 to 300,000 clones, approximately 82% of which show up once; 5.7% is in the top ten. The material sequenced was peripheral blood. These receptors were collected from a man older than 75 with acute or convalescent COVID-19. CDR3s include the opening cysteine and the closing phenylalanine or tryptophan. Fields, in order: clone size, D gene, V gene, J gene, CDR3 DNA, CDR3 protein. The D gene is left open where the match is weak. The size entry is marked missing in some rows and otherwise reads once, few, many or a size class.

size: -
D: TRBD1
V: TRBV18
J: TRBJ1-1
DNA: TGTGCCAGCTCACCCATAGTGGGGACAGGGGGCGGTGTGAACACTGAAGCTTTCTTT
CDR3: CASSPIVGTGGGVNTEAFF

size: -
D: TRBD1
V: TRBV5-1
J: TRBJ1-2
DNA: TGCGCCAGCAGCCGCCCCGGGACAGGGGTAGGGTATGGCTACACCTTC
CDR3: CASSRPGTGVGYGYTF

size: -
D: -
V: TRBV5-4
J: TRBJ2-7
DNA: TGTGCCAGCAGCTTGTCGGCCTACGAGCAGTACTTC
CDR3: CASSLSAYEQYF

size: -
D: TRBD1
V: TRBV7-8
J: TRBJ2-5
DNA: TGTGCCAGCAGCTTGCGGACAGGGGGCCCCCAAAAGACCCAGTACTTC
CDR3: CASSLRTGGPQKTQYF

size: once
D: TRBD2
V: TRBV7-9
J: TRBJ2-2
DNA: TGTGCCAGCATGGAGTTAGCGGGGGGGTCTGCCGGGGAGCTGTTTTTT
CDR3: CASMELAGGSAGELFF

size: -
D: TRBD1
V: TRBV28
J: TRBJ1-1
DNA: TGTGCCAGCAGTCTGCTGACAGGGGAAGCTTTCTTT
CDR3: CASSLLTGEAFF

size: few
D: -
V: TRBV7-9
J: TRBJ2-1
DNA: TGTGCCAGCAGCTCGGGGGGCCCTCCGTCCTCCTACAATGAGCAGTTCTTC
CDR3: CASSSGGPPSSYNEQFF

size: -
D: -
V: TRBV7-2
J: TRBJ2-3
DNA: TGTGCCAGCAGATATGGGGGCGGAACAGATACGCAGTATTTT
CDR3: CASRYGGGTDTQYF

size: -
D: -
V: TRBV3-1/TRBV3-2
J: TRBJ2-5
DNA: TGTGCCAGCAGCCATGCATCAAAACCTCTACAAGAGACCCAGTACTTC
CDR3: CASSHASKPLQETQYF

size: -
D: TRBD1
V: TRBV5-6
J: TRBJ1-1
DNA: TGTGCCAGCAGCGGGGGACAGGAGTCTTCTTGGGACACTGAAGCTTTCTTT
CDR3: CASSGGQESSWDTEAFF

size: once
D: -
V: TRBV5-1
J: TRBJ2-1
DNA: TGCGCCAGCAGCTTGGGCGGGGCCCTAGCCTACAATGAGCAGTTCTTC
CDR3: CASSLGGALAYNEQFF

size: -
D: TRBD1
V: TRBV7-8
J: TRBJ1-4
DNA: TGTGCCAGCAGCTTAGGGGGACAGGGCCGGGTGAATGAAAAACTGTTTTTT
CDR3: CASSLGGQGRVNEKLFF

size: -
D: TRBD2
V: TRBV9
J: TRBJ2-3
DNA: TGTGCCAGCAGCGTGCTAGCGGGAGGGCACACAGATACGCAGTATTTT
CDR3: CASSVLAGGHTDTQYF

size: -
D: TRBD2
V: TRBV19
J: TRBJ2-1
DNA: TGTGCCAGTAGCAACAGCGGGGGCCCCTACAATGAGCAGTTCTTC
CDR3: CASSNSGGPYNEQFF

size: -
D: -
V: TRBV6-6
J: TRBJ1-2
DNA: TGTGCCAGCAGCCCCGGCAGAGGGAACTATGGCTACACCTTC
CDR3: CASSPGRGNYGYTF

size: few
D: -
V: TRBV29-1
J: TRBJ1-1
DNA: TGCAGCGTCTTAAACACTGAAGCTTTCTTT
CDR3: CSVLNTEAFF

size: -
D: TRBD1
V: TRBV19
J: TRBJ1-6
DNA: TGTGCCAGTAGGGCCAGACAGGGGGCTTCACCCCTCCACTTT
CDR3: CASRARQGASPLHF

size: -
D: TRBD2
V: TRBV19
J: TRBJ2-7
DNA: TGTGCCAGTAGTATCGAAGCGGGGCCCTACGAGCAGTACTTC
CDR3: CASSIEAGPYEQYF

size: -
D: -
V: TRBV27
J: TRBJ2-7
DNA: TGTGCCAGCAGTGTCCAGGGTCAGGGGTGGTACGAGCAGTACTTC
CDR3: CASSVQGQGWYEQYF

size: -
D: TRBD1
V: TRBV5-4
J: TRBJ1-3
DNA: TGTGCCAGCAGCTTGAATACAGGGGGAGGAAACACCATATATTTT
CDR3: CASSLNTGGGNTIYF

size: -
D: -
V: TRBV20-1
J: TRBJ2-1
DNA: TGCAGTGTTTTCCCCCAAAATGAGCAGTTCTTC
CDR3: CSVFPQNEQFF

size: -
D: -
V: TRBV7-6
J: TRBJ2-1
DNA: TGTGCCAGCCTTAACCCGGCGAGGGGGAATGAGCAGTTCTTC
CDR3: CASLNPARGNEQFF

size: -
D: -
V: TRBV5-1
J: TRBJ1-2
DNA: TGCGCCAGCAGCTTGGACAGAGGGGGCTACACCTTC
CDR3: CASSLDRGGYTF

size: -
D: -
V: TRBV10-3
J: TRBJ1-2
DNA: TGTGCCATCAGTGATAGAGGACAGCGCGTGGGAGATGGCTACACCTTC
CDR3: CAISDRGQRVGDGYTF

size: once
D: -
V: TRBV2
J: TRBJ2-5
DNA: TGTGCCAGCAGCCGACAGGAGGAGACCCAGTACTTC
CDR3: CASSRQEETQYF

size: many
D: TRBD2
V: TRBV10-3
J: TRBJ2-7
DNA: TGTGCCATCAGTGACGACCAGGGTCTAGCGGGAGACTCCTACGAGCAGTACTTC
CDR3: CAISDDQGLAGDSYEQYF

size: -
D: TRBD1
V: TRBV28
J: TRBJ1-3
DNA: TGTGCCAGCAGTCCACAGGGGCACATTGGAAACACCATATATTTT
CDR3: CASSPQGHIGNTIYF

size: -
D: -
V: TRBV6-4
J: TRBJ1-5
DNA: TGTGCCAGCAGTGACTCGGGCAGGGAACGTAGTAGCAATCAGCCCCAGCATTTT
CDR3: CASSDSGRERSSNQPQHF

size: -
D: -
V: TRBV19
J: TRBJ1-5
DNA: TGTGCCAGTAGTATGTTACAGGGCAATCAGCCCCAGCATTTT
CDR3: CASSMLQGNQPQHF

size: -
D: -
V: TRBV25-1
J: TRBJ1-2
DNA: TGTGCCAGCAGTGAACGGGGCCGGGAGCTCTATGGCTACACCTTC
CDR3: CASSERGRELYGYTF

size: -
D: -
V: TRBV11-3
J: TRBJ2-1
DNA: TGTGCCAGCAGCTCGGAGACAGGCTCTACCCTCTCCTACAATGAGCAGTTCTTC
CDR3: CASSSETGSTLSYNEQFF

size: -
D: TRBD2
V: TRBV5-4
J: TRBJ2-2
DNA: TGTGCCAGCAGCTTGGGGCTAGCGGGAACCGGGGAGCTGTTTTTT
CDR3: CASSLGLAGTGELFF

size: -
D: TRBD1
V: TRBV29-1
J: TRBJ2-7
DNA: TGCAGCGTCGGGACAGCCTACGAGCAGTACTTC
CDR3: CSVGTAYEQYF

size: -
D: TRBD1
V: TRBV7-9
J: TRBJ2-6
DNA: TGTGCCAGCAGGAGCCTACAGGGGCGAGGGGCCAACGTCCTGACTTTC
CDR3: CASRSLQGRGANVLTF

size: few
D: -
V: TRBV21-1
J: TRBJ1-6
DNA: TGTGCCAGCAGCAAAGAGCGGGATGTGAATTCACCCCTCCACTTT
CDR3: CASSKERDVNSPLHF

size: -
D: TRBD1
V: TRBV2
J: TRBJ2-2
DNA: TGTGCCAGCAGTGACGACAGGGGGCGCGACGGGGAGCTGTTTTTT
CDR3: CASSDDRGRDGELFF